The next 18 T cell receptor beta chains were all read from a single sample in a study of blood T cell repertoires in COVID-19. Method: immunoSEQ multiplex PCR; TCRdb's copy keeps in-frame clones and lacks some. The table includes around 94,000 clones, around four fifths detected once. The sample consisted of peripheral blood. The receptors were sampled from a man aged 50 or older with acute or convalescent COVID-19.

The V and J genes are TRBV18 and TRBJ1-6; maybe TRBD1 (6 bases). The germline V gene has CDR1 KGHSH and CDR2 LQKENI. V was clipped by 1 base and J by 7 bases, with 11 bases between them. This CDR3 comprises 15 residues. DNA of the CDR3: TGTGCCAGCTCACCACAAGGACAGACGAATTCACCCCTCCACTTT. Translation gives CASSPQGQTNSPLHF.

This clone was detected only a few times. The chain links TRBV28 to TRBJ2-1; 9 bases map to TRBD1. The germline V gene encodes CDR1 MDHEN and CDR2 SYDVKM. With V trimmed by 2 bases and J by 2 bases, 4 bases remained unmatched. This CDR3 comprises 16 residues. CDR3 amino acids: CASSLVGQGAYNEQFF. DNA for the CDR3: TGTGCCAGCAGTTTAGTGGGACAGGGCGCCTACAATGAGCAGTTCTTC.

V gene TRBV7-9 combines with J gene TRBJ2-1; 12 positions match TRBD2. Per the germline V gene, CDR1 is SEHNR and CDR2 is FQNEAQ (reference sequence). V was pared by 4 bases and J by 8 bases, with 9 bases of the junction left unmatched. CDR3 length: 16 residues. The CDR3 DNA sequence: TGTGCCAGCAGCTCCTCTAGCGGGGGGGCGCTCGATGAGCAGTTCTTC. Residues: CASSSSSGGALDEQFF.

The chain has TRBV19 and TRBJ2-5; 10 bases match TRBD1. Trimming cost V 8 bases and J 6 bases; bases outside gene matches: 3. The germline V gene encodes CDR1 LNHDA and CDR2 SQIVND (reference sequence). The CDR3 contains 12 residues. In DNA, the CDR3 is TGTGCCAGTCGGGACAGGGGACAGACCCAGTACTTC. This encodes CASRDRGQTQYF.

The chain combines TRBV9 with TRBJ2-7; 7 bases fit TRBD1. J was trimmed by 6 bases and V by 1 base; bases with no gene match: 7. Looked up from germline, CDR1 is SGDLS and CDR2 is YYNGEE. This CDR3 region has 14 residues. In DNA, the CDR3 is TGTGCCAGCAGCGTACTGGGACAGAGTGTCGAGCAGTACTTC. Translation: CASSVLGQSVEQYF. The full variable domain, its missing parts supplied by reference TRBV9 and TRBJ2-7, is DSGVTQTPKHLITATGQRVTLRCSPRSGDLSVYWYQQSLDQGLQFLIQYYNGEERAKGNILERFSAQQFPDLHSELNLSSLELGDSALYFCASSVLGQSVEQYFGPGTRLTVT.

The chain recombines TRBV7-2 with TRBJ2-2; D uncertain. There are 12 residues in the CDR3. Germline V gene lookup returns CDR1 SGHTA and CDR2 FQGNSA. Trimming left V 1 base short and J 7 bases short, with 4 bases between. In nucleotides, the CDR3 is TGTGCCAGCAGCTTAGGGCTCGGGGAGCTGTTTTTT. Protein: CASSLGLGELFF.

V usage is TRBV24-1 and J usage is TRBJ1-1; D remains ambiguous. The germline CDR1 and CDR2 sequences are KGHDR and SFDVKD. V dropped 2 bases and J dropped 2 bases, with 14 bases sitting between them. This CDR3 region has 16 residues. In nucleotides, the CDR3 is TGTGCCACCAGTGATTCCACACTCGACACAAACACTGAAGCTTTCTTT. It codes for CATSDSTLDTNTEAFF.

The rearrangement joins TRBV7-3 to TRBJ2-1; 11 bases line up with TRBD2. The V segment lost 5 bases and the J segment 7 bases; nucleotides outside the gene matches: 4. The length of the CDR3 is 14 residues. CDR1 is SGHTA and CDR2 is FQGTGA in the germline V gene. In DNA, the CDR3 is TGTGCCAGCAGCCTAGGGACTAGCGGAAATGAGCAGTTCTTC. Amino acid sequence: CASSLGTSGNEQFF.

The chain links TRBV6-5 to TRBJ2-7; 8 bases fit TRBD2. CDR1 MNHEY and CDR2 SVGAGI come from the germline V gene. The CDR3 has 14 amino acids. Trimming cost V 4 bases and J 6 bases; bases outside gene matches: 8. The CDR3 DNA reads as TGTGCCAGCAGTTGGGGGACTAGGAACGGCGAGCAGTACTTC. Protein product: CASSWGTRNGEQYF.

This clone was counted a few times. CDR3 nucleotide sequence: TGTGCCAGCAGTTTAGGGGCAGGGGTCGGGACCGGGGAGCTGTTTTTT. The encoded protein is CASSLGAGVGTGELFF. The rearrangement uses TRBV27 and TRBJ2-2; D perhaps matches TRBD1 (6 bases). CDR3 size: 16 residues. Germline CDR1 reads MNHEY; CDR2 reads SMNVEV (reference sequence). The ends were cut back, 2 bases at V and 5 bases at J, with 15 bases in the middle.

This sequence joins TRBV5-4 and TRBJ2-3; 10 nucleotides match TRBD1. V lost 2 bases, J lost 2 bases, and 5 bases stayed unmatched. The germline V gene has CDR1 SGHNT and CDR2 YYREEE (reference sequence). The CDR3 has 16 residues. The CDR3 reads CASSLSGTGVTDTQYF. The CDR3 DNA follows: TGTGCCAGCAGCTTATCCGGGACAGGGGTCACAGATACGCAGTATTTT. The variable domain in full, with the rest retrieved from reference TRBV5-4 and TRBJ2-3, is ETGVTQSPTHLIKTRGQQVTLRCSSQSGHNTVSWYQQALGQGPQFIFQYYREEENGRGNFPPRFSGLQFPNYSSELNVNALELDDSALYLCASSLSGTGVTDTQYFGPGTRLTVL.

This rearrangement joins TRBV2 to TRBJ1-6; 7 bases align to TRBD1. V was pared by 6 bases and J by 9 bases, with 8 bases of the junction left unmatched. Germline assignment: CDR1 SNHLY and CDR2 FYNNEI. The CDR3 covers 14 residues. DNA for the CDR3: TGTGCCAGCAGGGACAGGACAGGCCGTTCACCCCTCCACTTT. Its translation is CASRDRTGRSPLHF.

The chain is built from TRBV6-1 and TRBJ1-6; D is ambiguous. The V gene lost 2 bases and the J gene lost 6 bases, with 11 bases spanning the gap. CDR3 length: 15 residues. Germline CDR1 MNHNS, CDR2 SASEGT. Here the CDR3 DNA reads TGTGCCAGCAGTGAAAATCCAGGCTCTAATTCACCCCTCCACTTT. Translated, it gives CASSENPGSNSPLHF.

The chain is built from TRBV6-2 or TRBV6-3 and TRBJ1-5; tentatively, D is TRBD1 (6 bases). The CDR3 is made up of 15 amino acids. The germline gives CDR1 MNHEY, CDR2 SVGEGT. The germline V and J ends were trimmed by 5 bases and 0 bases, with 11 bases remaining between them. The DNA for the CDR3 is TGTGCCAGCAGTACGGACAGTTCTAGCAATCAGCCCCAGCATTTT. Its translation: CASSTDSSSNQPQHF.

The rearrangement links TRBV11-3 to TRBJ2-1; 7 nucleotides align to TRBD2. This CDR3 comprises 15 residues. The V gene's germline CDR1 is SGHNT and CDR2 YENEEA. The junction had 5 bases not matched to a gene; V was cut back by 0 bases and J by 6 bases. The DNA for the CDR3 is TGTGCCAGCAGCTTAGATACCCGGGAGGCCAATGAGCAGTTCTTC. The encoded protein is CASSLDTREANEQFF.

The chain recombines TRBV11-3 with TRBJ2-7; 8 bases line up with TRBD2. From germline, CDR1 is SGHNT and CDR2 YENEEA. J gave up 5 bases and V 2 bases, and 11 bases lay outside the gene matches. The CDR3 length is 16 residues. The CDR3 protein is CASSLSSSGSWNEQYF. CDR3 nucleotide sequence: TGTGCCAGCAGCTTATCTTCGAGCGGGAGTTGGAACGAGCAGTACTTC.

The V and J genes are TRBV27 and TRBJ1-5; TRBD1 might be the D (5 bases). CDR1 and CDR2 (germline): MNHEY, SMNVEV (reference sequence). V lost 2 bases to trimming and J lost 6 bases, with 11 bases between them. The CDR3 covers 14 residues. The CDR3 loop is CASSLEWGGQPQHF. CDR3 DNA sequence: TGTGCCAGCAGTTTAGAGTGGGGCGGTCAGCCCCAGCATTTT.

In DNA, the CDR3 is TGTGCCAGCAGCTCCTACACAGATACGCAGTATTTT. Amino acid sequence: CASSSYTDTQYF. The gene calls are TRBV7-3 and TRBJ2-3; D unresolved. The V end was cut by 4 bases, the J end by 2 bases, with 4 bases between. The CDR3 extends over 12 amino acids. CDR1 and CDR2 (germline): SGHTA, FQGTGA.